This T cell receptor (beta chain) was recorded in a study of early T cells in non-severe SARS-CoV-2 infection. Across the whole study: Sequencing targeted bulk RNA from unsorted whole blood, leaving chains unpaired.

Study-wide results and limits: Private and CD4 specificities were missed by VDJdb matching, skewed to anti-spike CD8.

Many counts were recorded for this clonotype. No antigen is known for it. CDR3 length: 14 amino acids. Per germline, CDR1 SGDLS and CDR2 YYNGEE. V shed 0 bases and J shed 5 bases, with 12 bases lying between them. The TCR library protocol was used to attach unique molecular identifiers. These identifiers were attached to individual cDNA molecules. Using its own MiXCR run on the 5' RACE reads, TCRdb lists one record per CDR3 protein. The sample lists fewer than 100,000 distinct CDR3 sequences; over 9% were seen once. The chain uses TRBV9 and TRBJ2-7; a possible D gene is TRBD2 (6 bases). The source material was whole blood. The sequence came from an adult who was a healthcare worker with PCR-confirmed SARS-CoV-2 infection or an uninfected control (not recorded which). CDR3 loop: CASSVEQGGDEQYF. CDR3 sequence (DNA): TGTGCCAGCAGCGTAGAGCAGGGAGGTGACGAGCAGTACTTC.